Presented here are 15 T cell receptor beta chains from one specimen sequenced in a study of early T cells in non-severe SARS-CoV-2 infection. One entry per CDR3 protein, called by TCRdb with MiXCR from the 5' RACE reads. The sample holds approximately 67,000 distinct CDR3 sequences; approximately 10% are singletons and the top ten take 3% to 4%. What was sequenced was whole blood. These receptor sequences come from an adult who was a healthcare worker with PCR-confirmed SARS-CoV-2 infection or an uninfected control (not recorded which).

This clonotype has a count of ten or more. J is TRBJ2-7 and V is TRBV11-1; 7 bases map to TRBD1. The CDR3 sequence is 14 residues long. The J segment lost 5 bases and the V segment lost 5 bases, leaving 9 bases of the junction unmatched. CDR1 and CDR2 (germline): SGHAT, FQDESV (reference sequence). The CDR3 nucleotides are TGTGCCAGCAGCCCCAACCGACAGGGCCACGAGCAGTACTTC. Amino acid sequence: CASSPNRQGHEQYF.

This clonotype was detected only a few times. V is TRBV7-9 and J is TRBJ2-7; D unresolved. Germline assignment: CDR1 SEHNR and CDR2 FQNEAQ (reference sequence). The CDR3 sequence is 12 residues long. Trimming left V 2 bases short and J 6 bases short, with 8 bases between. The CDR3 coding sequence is TGTGCCAGCAGCTTATCCCTACCCGAGCAGTACTTC. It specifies CASSLSLPEQYF.

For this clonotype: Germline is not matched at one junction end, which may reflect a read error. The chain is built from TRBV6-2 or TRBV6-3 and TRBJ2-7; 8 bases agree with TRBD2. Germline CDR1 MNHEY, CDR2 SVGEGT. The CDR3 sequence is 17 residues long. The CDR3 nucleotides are TGTGCCAGCAGTTCTATGCGAGTAGCGGGGAGCTCCGACGAGCAGTACTTC. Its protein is CASSSMRVAGSSDEQYF.

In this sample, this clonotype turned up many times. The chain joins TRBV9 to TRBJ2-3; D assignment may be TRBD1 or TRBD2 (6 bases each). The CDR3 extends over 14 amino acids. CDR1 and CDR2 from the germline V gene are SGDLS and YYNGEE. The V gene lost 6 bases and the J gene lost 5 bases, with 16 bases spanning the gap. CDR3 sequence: CASTMEGVGDTQYF. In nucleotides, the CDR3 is TGTGCCAGCACCATGGAGGGGGTCGGAGATACGCAGTATTTT.

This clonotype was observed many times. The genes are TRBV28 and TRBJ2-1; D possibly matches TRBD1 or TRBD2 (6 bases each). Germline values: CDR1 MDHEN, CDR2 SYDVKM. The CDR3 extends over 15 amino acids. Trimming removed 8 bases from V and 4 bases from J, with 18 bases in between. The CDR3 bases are TGTGCCAGCGTCGGTGGGGGGCTCCTTTACAATGAGCAGTTCTTC. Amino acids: CASVGGGLLYNEQFF.

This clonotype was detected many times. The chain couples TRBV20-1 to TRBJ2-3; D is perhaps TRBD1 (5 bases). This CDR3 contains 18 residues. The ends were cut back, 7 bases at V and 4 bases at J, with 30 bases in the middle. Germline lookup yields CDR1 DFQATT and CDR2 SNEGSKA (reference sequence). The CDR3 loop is CSVKGSDSSLSRADTQYF. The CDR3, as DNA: TGCAGTGTAAAGGGGTCTGATAGCTCCCTAAGTAGGGCAGATACGCAGTATTTT.

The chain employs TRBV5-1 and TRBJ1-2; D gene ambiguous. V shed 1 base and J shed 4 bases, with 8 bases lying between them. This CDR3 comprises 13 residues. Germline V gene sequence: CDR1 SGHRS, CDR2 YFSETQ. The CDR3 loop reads CASSLRQVYGYTF. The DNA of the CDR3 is TGCGCCAGCAGCTTGAGGCAGGTCTATGGCTACACCTTC. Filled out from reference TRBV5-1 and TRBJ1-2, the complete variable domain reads KAGVTQTPRYLIKTRGQQVTLSCSPISGHRSVSWYQQTPGQGLQFLFEYFSETQRNKGNFPGRFSGRQFSNSRSEMNVSTLELGDSALYLCASSLRQVYGYTFGSGTRLTVV.

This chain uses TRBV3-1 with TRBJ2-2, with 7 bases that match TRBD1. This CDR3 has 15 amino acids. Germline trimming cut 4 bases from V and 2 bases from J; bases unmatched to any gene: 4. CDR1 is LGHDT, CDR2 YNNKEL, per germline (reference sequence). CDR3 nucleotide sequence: TGTGCCAGCAGCCCAGGACAGGTTAACACCGGGGAGCTGTTTTTT. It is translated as CASSPGQVNTGELFF.

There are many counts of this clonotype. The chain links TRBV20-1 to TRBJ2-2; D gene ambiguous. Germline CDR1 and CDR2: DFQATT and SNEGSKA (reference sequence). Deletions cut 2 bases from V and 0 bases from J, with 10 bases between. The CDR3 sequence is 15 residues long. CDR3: CSARPVDANTGELFF. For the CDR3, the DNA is TGCAGTGCTAGACCCGTTGATGCGAACACCGGGGAGCTGTTTTTT.

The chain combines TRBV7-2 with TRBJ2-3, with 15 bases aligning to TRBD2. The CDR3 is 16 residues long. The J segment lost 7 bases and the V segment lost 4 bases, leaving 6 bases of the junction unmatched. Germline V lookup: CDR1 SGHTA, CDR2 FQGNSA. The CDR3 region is CASSSRTSGRGNTQYF. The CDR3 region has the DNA TGTGCCAGCAGCTCTAGGACTAGCGGGAGGGGAAATACGCAGTATTTT.

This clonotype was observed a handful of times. The CDR3 loop reads CASSLKEGQPQHF. For the CDR3, the DNA is TGTGCCAGCAGCTTAAAGGAAGGCCAGCCCCAGCATTTT. The gene calls are TRBV7-3 and TRBJ1-5; no definite D call. The CDR3 has 13 residues. The germline CDR1 and CDR2 sequences are SGHTA and FQGTGA. V was cut by 1 base and J by 7 bases, with 8 bases left in between.

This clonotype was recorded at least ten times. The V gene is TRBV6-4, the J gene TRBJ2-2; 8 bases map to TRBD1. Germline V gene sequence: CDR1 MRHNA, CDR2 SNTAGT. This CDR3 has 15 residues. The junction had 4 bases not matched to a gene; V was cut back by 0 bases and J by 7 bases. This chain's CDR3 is CASSDSDRASGELFF. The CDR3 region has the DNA TGTGCCAGCAGTGACTCGGACAGGGCCAGCGGGGAGCTGTTTTTT.

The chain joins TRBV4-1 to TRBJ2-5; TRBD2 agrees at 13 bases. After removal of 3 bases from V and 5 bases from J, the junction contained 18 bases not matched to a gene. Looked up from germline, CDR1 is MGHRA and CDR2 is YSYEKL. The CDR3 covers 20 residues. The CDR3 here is CASSQPGSKTSGRAGETQYF. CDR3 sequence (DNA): TGCGCCAGCAGCCAGCCGGGAAGCAAAACTAGCGGGAGGGCAGGGGAGACCCAGTACTTC.

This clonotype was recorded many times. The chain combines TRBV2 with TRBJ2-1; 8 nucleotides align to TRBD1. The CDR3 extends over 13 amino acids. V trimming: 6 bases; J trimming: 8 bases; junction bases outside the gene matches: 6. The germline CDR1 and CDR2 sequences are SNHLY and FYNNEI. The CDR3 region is CASSDRGWDEQFF. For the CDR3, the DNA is TGTGCCAGCAGCGACAGGGGTTGGGATGAGCAGTTCTTC.

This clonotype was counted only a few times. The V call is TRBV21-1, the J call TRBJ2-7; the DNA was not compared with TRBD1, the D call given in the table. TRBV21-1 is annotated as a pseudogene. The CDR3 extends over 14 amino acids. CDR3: CAAPAAGGPWEQYF. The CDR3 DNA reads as TGTGCCGCCCCCGCTGCGGGGGGTCCTTGGGAGCAGTACTTC.